The source of this T cell receptor beta chain is a study of T-cell memory formation after mild COVID-19. On this clonotype itself: Its antigen is not known.

Points from the study as a whole: Whereas later expanders leaned CD4+, clones contracting day 15 to 85 showed a balanced CD4/CD8 makeup.

TCRdb re-derived calls from the 5' RACE reads in MiXCR, one entry per CDR3 protein. The sample consists of about 130,000 distinct CDR3 sequences, over 15% of them appearing once. The V end was cut by 7 bases, the J end by 1 base, with 11 bases between. CDR1 ENHRY and CDR2 SYGVKD come from the germline V gene. CDR3 length: 13 residues. The sequence was collected from a man in his late teens or twenties who had mild COVID-19 (a few samples of this study predate the infection). Cell type and time point are not known. What was sequenced was PBMCs or a T cell subset sorted from them (not recorded which). The genes are TRBV10-3 and TRBJ2-7; TRBD1 might be the D (6 bases). The CDR3 coding sequence is TGTGCCATCACCAGGGACACGTCCTACGAGCAGTACTTC. Encoded protein: CAITRDTSYEQYF.